The subject of this entry is one T cell receptor (beta chain). Repertoires were generated with immunoSEQ multiplex PCR, while TCRdb's copy carries only in-frame clones and drops some. The sample has some 96,000 clones, roughly 86% seen once. This record comes from a study of blood T cell repertoires in COVID-19. At the level of the study: Specimens from acute and convalescent COVID-19 originated in the United States, Italy and Spain. The cDNA or gDNA used as material had been derived from T cells, B-cell-depleted T cells, or PBMCs.

The germline V and J ends were trimmed by 2 bases and 0 bases, with 13 bases remaining between them. Germline assignment: CDR1 SEHNR and CDR2 FQNEAQ (reference sequence). There are 16 residues in the CDR3. This sequence originates from a man aged 45-65 years with acute or convalescent COVID-19. The sequencing input was peripheral blood. The V gene is TRBV7-9, the J gene TRBJ1-1, with D possibly matching TRBD1 (6 bases). CDR3 in amino acids: CASSLLRTEMNTEAFF. The CDR3, as DNA: TGTGCCAGCAGCTTACTTCGGACAGAGATGAACACTGAAGCTTTCTTT.